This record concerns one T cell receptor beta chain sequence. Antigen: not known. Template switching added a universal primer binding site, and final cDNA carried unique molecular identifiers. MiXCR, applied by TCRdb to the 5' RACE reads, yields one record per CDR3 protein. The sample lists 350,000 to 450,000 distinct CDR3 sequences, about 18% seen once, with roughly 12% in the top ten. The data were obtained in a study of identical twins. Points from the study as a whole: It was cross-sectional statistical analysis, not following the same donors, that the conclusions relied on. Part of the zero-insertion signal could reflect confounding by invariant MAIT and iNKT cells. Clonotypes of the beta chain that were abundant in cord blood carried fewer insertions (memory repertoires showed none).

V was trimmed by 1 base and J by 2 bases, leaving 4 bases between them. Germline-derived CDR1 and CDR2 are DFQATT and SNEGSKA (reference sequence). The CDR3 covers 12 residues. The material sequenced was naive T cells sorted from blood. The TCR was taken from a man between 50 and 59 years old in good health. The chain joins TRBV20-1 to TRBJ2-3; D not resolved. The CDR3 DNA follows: TGCAGTGCTAGAGGATACACAGATACGCAGTATTTT. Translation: CSARGYTDTQYF.